The clone carrying this T cell receptor beta chain was detected once. Other DNA sequences from this sample encode an identical CDR3 as well. This entry belongs to a study of control samples from healthy donors and cancer patients. The CDR3 length is 13 residues. Germline V lookup: CDR1 MNHEY, CDR2 SMNVEV (reference sequence). V was cut by 0 bases and J by 5 bases, with 7 bases left in between. Generated by immunoSEQ multiplex PCR, the TCRdb table keeps only in-frame clones and is missing some. The profile shows about 170,000 clones, roughly nine tenths of them singletons. This chain links TRBV27 with TRBJ1-1; TRBD1 might be the D (6 bases). The sequencing input was blood. The origin of this receptor is a woman in her twenties or thirties in good health. CDR3 region: CASSLSGGTEAFF. CDR3 nucleotides: TGTGCCAGCAGTTTATCAGGGGGAACTGAAGCTTTCTTT.